This TCR beta chain was recorded in a study of cytomegalovirus exposure and HLA in healthy donors. At the level of the study: A subsequent analysis stated that the roughly 120 validation repertoires were run on the same platform as the roughly 670 first-cohort repertoires. The study, taken as a whole, reports: In vitro checks showed that a few CMV-associated chains really do target CMV antigens.

Comments on this clone: Its antigen is currently unknown.

The CDR3 totals 13 residues. V was pared by 4 bases and J by 7 bases, with 13 bases between. The V gene's germline CDR1 is SGHTA and CDR2 FQGNSA. Profiling relied on immunoSEQ multiplex PCR, and the TCRdb table lists in-frame clones only, not all of them. The sample consists of some 100,000 clones, around nine tenths of them appearing once. Sequencing was carried out using PBMCs. The receptor was isolated from a woman between 18 and 29 years old in good health and CMV-seronegative. The V and J genes are TRBV7-2 and TRBJ1-2, with D uncertain. CDR3 nucleotides: TGTGCCAGCAGCTCCAACGGGAAAGTTGGCTACACCTTC. It encodes CASSSNGKVGYTF.